The 3 T cell receptor beta chains below all came from one sample that was sequenced in a study of OX40 agonist ivuxolimab in advanced cancers. Sequencing was performed with immunoSEQ multiplex PCR; in TCRdb, only in-frame clones are kept and a portion is missing. The sample has about 49,000 clones, about 85% seen once. The sample in question was CD4+ or CD8+ T cells sorted from blood, obtained in a trial of the OX40 agonist ivuxolimab. The receptors were sampled from an adult with an advanced solid tumor such as melanoma, head and neck, liver or kidney cancer.

This clone occurred once. V and J are TRBV6-6 and TRBJ1-5; weak D call: TRBD1 (5 bases). The CDR3 length is 14 residues. Trimming left V 6 bases short and J 0 bases short, with 9 bases between. Germline-derived CDR1 and CDR2 are MNHNY and SVGAGI (reference sequence). The CDR3 DNA reads as TGTGCCAGCAGAGGGACGGATAGCAATCAGCCCCAGCATTTT. Its translation: CASRGTDSNQPQHF.

This clone was counted only a few times. The chain has TRBV7-9 and TRBJ2-7; no reliable D call. The CDR3 consists of 12 residues. Germline V lookup: CDR1 SEHNR, CDR2 FQNEAQ (reference sequence). V dropped 5 bases and J dropped 4 bases, with 9 bases sitting between them. CDR3 residues: CASSTTGYEQYF. The CDR3 nucleotides read TGTGCCAGCAGCACGACCGGTTACGAGCAGTACTTC. The complete variable domain, with remaining parts taken from reference TRBV7-9 and TRBJ2-7, reads DTGVSQNPRHKITKRGQNVTFRCDPISEHNRLYWYRQTLGQGPEFLTYFQNEAQLEKSRLLSDRFSAERPKGSFSTLEIQRTEQGDSAMYLCASSTTGYEQYFGPGTRLTVT.

This sequence joins TRBV5-4 and TRBJ1-2; D uncertain. Germline CDR1 reads SGHNT; CDR2 reads YYREEE (reference sequence). The ends were cut back, 2 bases at V and 4 bases at J, with 12 bases in the middle. This CDR3 has 14 amino acids. The CDR3 reads CASSFLYSSYGYTF. DNA for the CDR3: TGTGCCAGCAGCTTTCTTTACTCGTCCTATGGCTACACCTTC.